The T cell receptor (beta chain) under discussion was sequenced for a study of blood T cell repertoires in COVID-19. This CDR3 has 15 amino acids. Germline CDR1 MNHEY, CDR2 SVGAGI. V lost 8 bases and J lost 0, with 16 bases in between. Methods used by the authors: Reference gene primer amplification gave estimated nucleated cell counts. Generated by immunoSEQ multiplex PCR, the TCRdb table keeps only in-frame clones and is missing some. V and J calls and clone size are given by that table; D and trimming were obtained from the DNA. The sample lists roughly 140,000 clones; 80% to 85% were seen once. The V and J genes are TRBV6-5 and TRBJ1-1; tentative D call: TRBD1 (5 bases). The receptor was derived from a human donor in a cohort sampled during active COVID-19. The source material was peripheral blood. The CDR3 spells CASRSGGDMNTEAFF. The CDR3 bases are TGTGCCAGCCGGAGTGGGGGGGATATGAACACTGAAGCTTTCTTT.